The 9 T cell receptor beta chains below all came from one sample that was sequenced in a study of cytomegalovirus exposure and HLA in healthy donors. PCR used 60 Vbeta primers and 13 Jbeta primers. Assay used: immunoSEQ multiplex PCR; TCRdb lists only in-frame clones, some missing. The data contain 150,000 to 200,000 clones, about 79% of them singletons. What was sequenced was PBMCs. The receptors stem from a man aged 18-30 years in good health and CMV-seronegative.

CDR3 DNA: TGTGCCAGTAGTATGGGCCGGGACAGAAGCACAGATACGCAGTATTTT. Protein sequence: CASSMGRDRSTDTQYF. V usage is TRBV19 and J usage is TRBJ2-3, with 7 bases lining up with TRBD1. V lost 3 bases and J lost 0; bases outside the gene matches: 6. The CDR3 sequence is 16 residues long. Per the germline V gene, CDR1 is LNHDA and CDR2 is SQIVND (reference sequence).

Comments on this clone: Other DNA sequences from this sample encode an identical CDR3 as well. The chain is built from TRBV29-1 and TRBJ2-5; tentatively, D is TRBD1 (5 bases). Trimming took 5 bases from V and 5 from J, leaving 21 bases between them. The CDR3 spans 15 residues. Germline CDR1 SQVTM, CDR2 ANQGSEA. The CDR3 region is CSVPKGIGAQETQYF. CDR3 nucleotide sequence: TGCAGCGTTCCTAAGGGGATAGGGGCGCAGGAGACCCAGTACTTC.

J is TRBJ1-2 and V is TRBV6-1, with a possible D match to TRBD1 (6 bases). CDR3 length equals 13 residues. Between the trimmed V and J ends, which lost 7 bases and 3 bases, there was a span of 12 bases. CDR1 is MNHNS and CDR2 is SASEGT in the germline V gene. The CDR3 here is CASTTTGHYGYTF. The CDR3 DNA reads as TGTGCCAGCACTACTACAGGGCACTATGGCTACACCTTC.

The chain carries TRBV7-3 and TRBJ2-2; 8 nucleotides align to TRBD1. The germline V gene encodes CDR1 SGHTA and CDR2 FQGTGA. V trimming: 5 bases; J trimming: 4 bases; junction bases outside the gene matches: 0. The CDR3 extends over 13 amino acids. In DNA form, the CDR3 reads TGTGCCAGCAGCACAGGGGGCACCGGGGAGCTGTTTTTT. Encoded protein: CASSTGGTGELFF.

This chain connects TRBV4-1 to TRBJ1-2; D ambiguous. Germline lookup yields CDR1 MGHRA and CDR2 YSYEKL. V was trimmed by 1 base and J by 2 bases, leaving 11 bases between them. This CDR3 comprises 15 residues. DNA for the CDR3: TGCGCCAGCAGCCAAGGGCCCACCTCGAACTATGGCTACACCTTC. The encoded protein is CASSQGPTSNYGYTF.

The chain combines TRBV7-6 with TRBJ2-7; tentative D call: TRBD1 (5 bases). This CDR3 is built from 14 residues. V was clipped by 8 bases and J by 2 bases, with 16 bases between them. Germline CDR1 and CDR2: SGHVS and FNYEAQ. This chain's CDR3 is CASAETPGPYEQYF. Here the CDR3 DNA reads TGTGCCAGCGCAGAAACCCCAGGGCCCTACGAGCAGTACTTC.

This chain joins TRBV6-1 and TRBJ1-4; D is possibly TRBD1 (6 bases). The germline V gene has CDR1 MNHNS and CDR2 SASEGT. There are 14 residues in the CDR3. Trimming shortened V by 1 base and J by 8 bases, and 11 bases separated the two germline ends. DNA for the CDR3: TGTGCCAGCAGTGAAGGGACAGCCAGCGAAAAACTGTTTTTT. Its protein is CASSEGTASEKLFF.

V is TRBV13 and J is TRBJ1-1; tentative D call: TRBD1 (5 bases). Trimming stripped 5 bases from V and 6 bases from J, with 13 bases between. Per the germline V gene, CDR1 is PRHDT and CDR2 is FYEKMQ (reference sequence). The CDR3 totals 13 residues. Here the CDR3 DNA reads TGTGCCAGCAGCGCCGACGGGGGTCCTGAAGCTTTCTTT. It yields the protein CASSADGGPEAFF.

The genes are TRBV2 and TRBJ1-5, with 7 bases that match TRBD1. Germline CDR1 reads SNHLY; CDR2 reads FYNNEI. The CDR3 is 15 residues long. V lost 1 base and J lost 3; bases outside the gene matches: 3. CDR3 bases: TGTGCCAGCAGTGAAGGCAGGGGGGTCAATCAGCCCCAGCATTTT. Translated: CASSEGRGVNQPQHF.